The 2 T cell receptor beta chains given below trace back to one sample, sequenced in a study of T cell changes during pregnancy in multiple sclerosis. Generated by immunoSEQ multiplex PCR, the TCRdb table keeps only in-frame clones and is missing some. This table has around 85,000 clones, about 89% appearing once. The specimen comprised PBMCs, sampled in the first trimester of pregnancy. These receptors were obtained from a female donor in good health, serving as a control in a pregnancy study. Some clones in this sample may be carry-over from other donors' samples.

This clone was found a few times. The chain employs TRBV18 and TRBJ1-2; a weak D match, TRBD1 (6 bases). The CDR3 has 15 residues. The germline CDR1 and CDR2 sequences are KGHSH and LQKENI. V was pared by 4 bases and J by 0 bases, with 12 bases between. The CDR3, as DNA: TGTGCCAGCTCACTTTACAGGGATGCTAACTATGGCTACACCTTC. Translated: CASSLYRDANYGYTF.

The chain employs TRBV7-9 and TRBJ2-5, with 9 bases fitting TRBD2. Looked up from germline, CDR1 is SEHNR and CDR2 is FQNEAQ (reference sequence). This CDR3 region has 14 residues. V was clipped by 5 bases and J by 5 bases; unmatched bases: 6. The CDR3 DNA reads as TGTGCCAGCAGCCTCAGCGGGGGGCGGGAGACCCAGTACTTC. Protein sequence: CASSLSGGRETQYF. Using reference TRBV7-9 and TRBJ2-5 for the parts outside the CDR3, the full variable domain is DTGVSQNPRHKITKRGQNVTFRCDPISEHNRLYWYRQTLGQGPEFLTYFQNEAQLEKSRLLSDRFSAERPKGSFSTLEIQRTEQGDSAMYLCASSLSGGRETQYFGPGTRLLVL.